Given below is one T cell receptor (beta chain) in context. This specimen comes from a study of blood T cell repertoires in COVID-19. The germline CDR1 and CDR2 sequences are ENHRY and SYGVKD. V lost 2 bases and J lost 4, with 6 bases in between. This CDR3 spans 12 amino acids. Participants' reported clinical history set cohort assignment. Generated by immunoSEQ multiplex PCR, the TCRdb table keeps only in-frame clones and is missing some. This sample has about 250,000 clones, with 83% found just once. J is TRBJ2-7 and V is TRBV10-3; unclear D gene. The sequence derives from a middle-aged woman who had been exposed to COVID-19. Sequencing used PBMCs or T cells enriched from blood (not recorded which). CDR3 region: CAISEEEYEQYF. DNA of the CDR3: TGTGCCATCAGTGAGGAAGAGTACGAGCAGTACTTC.